The source of this TCR beta chain is a study of memory CD4+ T cells and cytomegalovirus serostatus. Study context: Donors were healthy Belgian adults, several CMV seropositive and 20 to 25 seronegative.

Single viable CD3+CD4+CD8-CD45RO+ cells were sorted as the memory CD4+ T cells. Generated by immunoSEQ multiplex PCR, the TCRdb table keeps only in-frame clones and is missing some. The data hold tens of thousands of clones, with about 80% observed a single time. The clonotype originates from an adult in good health and CMV-seronegative. Sequenced sample: memory CD4+ T cells from blood.

CDR3 bases: TGTGCCAGCAGCCCCGGGGTGAGGGGCGCAACCAAAAACATTCAGTACTTC. Protein: CASSPGVRGATKNIQYF. The rearrangement joins TRBV5-4 to TRBJ2-4; D assignment may be TRBD1 or TRBD2 (5 bases each). Germline V CDR1 and CDR2: SGHNT, YYREEE (reference sequence). There are 17 residues in the CDR3. Trimming removed 4 bases at V and 2 bases at J, with 19 bases between.